A single T cell receptor beta chain is shown here with its context. Its antigen target is currently unknown. No qualities accompany the bases; no much larger clone lies one base away. This entry belongs to a study of blood T cell repertoires in COVID-19 (dated by TCRdb to 2019 to 2021). Study-level background: Samples from collaborators originated in the United States, Italy and Spain and spanned both the acute and convalescent phases of COVID-19. The material from the prospective study consisted of cDNA or gDNA derived from T cells, B-cell-depleted T cells, or PBMCs. The dataset comprised deeply sampled blood TCRbeta repertoires from subjects exposed to, actively infected with, or recovered from COVID-19. The repertoires were made available in a free public database intended to serve as a resource for research on the immune response to SARS-CoV-2. Samples came from the ongoing ImmuneRACE study (first 160 participants) plus 1,254 subjects from 6 global collaborators. A de-identified subject ID, COVID-19 status, age in years and sex were almost always included in the sample metadata. HLA class I and class II types, where available, came from metadata supplied by the sample provider rather than from assay-based typing. The investigation overall reported the following: The amount of clinical and demographic metadata varied by source and participant and was provided uncurated.

V drops 1 base and J drops 5 bases, leaving 9 bases in between. CDR1 KGHSH and CDR2 LQKENI are derived from the germline V gene. Including cysteine and phenylalanine, the CDR3 has 14 amino acids. Of the read, only the CDR3 DNA is kept; its 42 bases are in frame from base 1. TCRbeta CDR3 regions were amplified from genomic DNA by means of the immunoSEQ Assay, a bias-controlled multiplex PCR. On the study's bioinformatics: Within the assay, amplification of reference gene primers was used to estimate how many nucleated cells each sample contained. Sequence reads were collapsed and filtered to measure the absolute abundance of every unique TCRbeta CDR3 rearrangement. For each sample, productive Simpson clonality was calculated by taking the square root of Simpson's diversity index across productive rearrangements. TCRdb's version of the immuneACCESS table is confined to in-frame rearrangements and falls short of the full clone set. An unresolved V gene accounts for under half of the shortfall where checked; the remainder is of unknown origin. The V and J calls and the clone size are those of that table, but D and trimming were determined from the DNA. The sample yields a few hundred thousand clones; roughly 90% were counted once. The ten most abundant clones make up about 4.6% of the sample.

Enrolling through a virtual design, the prospective study's participants ranged in age from roughly 18 to 95 years and lived across 24 United States geographic areas. In the prospective study, participants were assigned to cohorts based on the clinical history participants reported in a screening survey and a study questionnaire. A participant counted as exposed if, within 2 weeks of entering the study, that participant had been in contact with someone who had a PCR-confirmed or clinician-diagnosed COVID-19 case. In the prospective study, mobile phlebotomists collected whole blood, serum and a nasopharyngeal or oropharyngeal swab from each participant. Over a roughly two-month period, participants in the prospective study had the option of providing additional blood draws and questionnaires. Blood samples from the prospective study were shipped frozen or at room temperature prior to DNA extraction.

The specimen was PBMCs or T cells enriched from blood (not recorded which). This receptor was obtained from a woman younger than 45 who had been exposed to COVID-19. The chain uses TRBV18 and TRBJ1-5, and possibly TRBD1, on 5 matching bases. At the DNA level, the sequence is TGTGCCAGCTCACCACGTCGGGGGGATCAGCCCCAGCATTTT. This codes for CASSPRRGDQPQHF.